This TCR beta chain originates from a study of blood T cell repertoires in COVID-19. Trimming removed 7 bases from V and 4 bases from J; junction bases left unmatched: 5. CDR1 LGHDT and CDR2 YNNKEL come from the germline V gene (reference sequence). The CDR3 sequence is 13 residues long. Measured with immunoSEQ multiplex PCR; TCRdb has only the in-frame clones, and not every one. The sample lists roughly 150,000 clones; over 70% were seen once. Sequenced input: peripheral blood. This receptor was obtained from a woman aged 70-85 years who had recovered from COVID-19. The genes are TRBV3-1 (or the pseudogene TRBV3-2) and TRBJ2-3, with TRBD1 matching 7 bases. CDR3 sequence reads: CASTWTGADTQYF. In DNA, the CDR3 is TGTGCCAGCACCTGGACAGGAGCAGATACGCAGTATTTT.